This passage covers 14 T cell receptor beta chains from one sample sequenced in a study of blood T cells in healthy people across ages. Then a second PCR, running roughly 7 to 11 cycles, was carried out with a sample-barcoded 5' primer and a J-beta primer mix. Each CDR3 protein is one row after TCRdb ran MiXCR on the 5' RACE reads. The table has around 2 million distinct CDR3 sequences, about 39% seen once; the top ten hold roughly 23%. Input material: blood. The receptors derive from a human donor in good health.

The CDR3 sequence is CASSYNPLRSDVLTF. The DNA of the CDR3 is TGTGCCAGCAGTTACAATCCTCTCAGGTCCGACGTCCTGACTTTC. J is TRBJ2-6 and V is TRBV6-6; D unresolved. Germline lookup yields CDR1 MNHNY and CDR2 SVGAGI (reference sequence). The CDR3 has 15 amino acids. V lost 2 bases and J lost 11, with 16 bases in between.

Note on this clonotype: A much larger clone differs by one base, so this may be a read error. The chain recombines TRBV20-1 with TRBJ2-5, with D unclear. The end of the DNA aligns better with TRBJ2-7, so the J call may be wrong. CDR1 is DFQATT, CDR2 SNEGSKA, per germline (reference sequence). This CDR3 has 12 amino acids. CDR3 coding DNA: TGCGGTCAATATCTGGACCCTTACGAGCAGTACTTC. Its protein is CGQYLDPYEQYF.

This chain connects TRBV5-1 to TRBJ1-2; D gene ambiguous. The CDR3 is 14 residues long. Trimming removed 0 bases from V and 8 bases from J, with 14 bases in between. Per the germline V gene, CDR1 is SGHRS and CDR2 is YFSETQ. In nucleotides, the CDR3 is TGCGCCAGCAGCTTGGATGTTGAGTCCGGGGGCTACACCTTC. Its protein product is CASSLDVESGGYTF.

This chain links TRBV4-3 with TRBJ1-4; 7 nucleotides match TRBD1. With 0 bases clipped from V and 7 bases from J, the junction kept 8 bases outside the gene matches. The CDR3 has 16 amino acids. Germline CDR1 and CDR2: LGHNA and YSLEER. The CDR3 sequence is CASSQDRRQGGEKLFF. The CDR3 bases are TGCGCCAGCAGCCAAGATAGAAGACAGGGAGGTGAAAAACTGTTTTTT.

The gene calls are TRBV20-1 and TRBJ2-7, with no clear D. V was clipped by 7 bases and J by 4 bases, with 14 bases between them. The CDR3 runs 12 residues. Germline-derived CDR1 and CDR2 are DFQATT and SNEGSKA (reference sequence). The CDR3 sequence is CSVLRTSYEQYF. Written as DNA, the CDR3 is TGCAGTGTCCTACGGACCTCTTACGAGCAGTACTTC.

This clonotype was counted between two and nine times. This sequence joins TRBV6-2 or TRBV6-3 and TRBJ1-2; no reliable D call. With 5 bases removed from V and 7 bases from J, the gap between germline ends came to 20 bases. The CDR3 sequence is 15 residues long. Germline lookup yields CDR1 MNHEY and CDR2 SVGEGT. The CDR3 DNA sequence: TGTGCCAGCAGTCCCTCGGCCGTCTCCGTCGGTGGCTACACCTTC. This sequence encodes CASSPSAVSVGGYTF.

The J gene is TRBJ1-2, the V gene TRBV7-2, with D possibly being TRBD1 (5 bases). The CDR3 has 16 amino acids. CDR1 is SGHTA and CDR2 is FQGNSA in the germline V gene. V was pared by 2 bases and J by 4 bases, with 17 bases between. This CDR3 is CASSLRLGSGGYGYTF. The CDR3 DNA reads TGTGCCAGCAGCTTAAGGCTAGGATCGGGGGGCTATGGCTACACCTTC.

This sequence joins TRBV5-5 and TRBJ1-6; no definite D call. The length of the CDR3 is 15 residues. With 4 bases removed from V and 7 bases from J, the gap between germline ends came to 15 bases. Germline V CDR1 and CDR2: SGHKS, YYEKEE (reference sequence). CDR3 bases: TGTGCCAGCAGCCAACCCTCAAGACAAAATTCACCCCTCCACTTT. Amino acid sequence: CASSQPSRQNSPLHF.

This clonotype was seen at least ten times. The V and J genes are TRBV20-1 and TRBJ2-1, with 12 bases identical to TRBD2. The CDR3 loop spans 13 amino acids. Germline V gene data show CDR1 as DFQATT and CDR2 as SNEGSKA (reference sequence). This CDR3 is CSAPSGGANEQFF. The DNA of the CDR3 is TGCAGCGCACCTAGCGGGGGGGCCAATGAGCAGTTCTTC.

With regard to this clonotype: A junction end diverges from the germline sequence, so it may reflect a read error. The V call is TRBV6-5, the J call TRBJ2-4; possible D gene TRBD1, 5 bases. From germline, CDR1 is MNHEY and CDR2 SVGAGI. The CDR3 loop spans 13 amino acids. Written as DNA, the CDR3 is TGTACCAGCAGTTACGGTACAGGCTCACAGCAGTACTTC. Translating gives CTSSYGTGSQQYF.

This clonotype was seen a few times. This chain uses TRBV6-5 with TRBJ2-1; a weak D match, TRBD1 (5 bases). Trimming shortened V by 6 bases and J by 5 bases, and 11 bases separated the two germline ends. The V gene's germline CDR1 is MNHEY and CDR2 SVGAGI. The CDR3 has 13 amino acids. Written as DNA, the CDR3 is TGTGCCAGCAGCCAGACAGTTAACAATGAGCAGTTCTTC. This translates into CASSQTVNNEQFF.

This clonotype appeared a few times. The rearrangement links TRBV29-1 to TRBJ2-1; D might be TRBD1 (7 bases). There are 16 residues in the CDR3. Deletions cut 4 bases from V and 8 bases from J, with 24 bases between. Germline loops: CDR1 SQVTM, CDR2 ANQGSEA. The CDR3 DNA reads as TGCAGCGTTGGTCCACTGCAGGGGGGCCATCCTGATGAGCAGTTCTTC. Translation gives CSVGPLQGGHPDEQFF.

This clonotype showed up many times. The rearrangement links TRBV2 to TRBJ2-3, with D tentatively TRBD2 (6 bases). CDR1 and CDR2 (germline): SNHLY, FYNNEI. CDR3 length: 12 residues. The V end was cut by 6 bases, the J end by 6 bases, with 10 bases between. The CDR3 sequence: CASSALADTQYF. CDR3 DNA sequence: TGTGCCAGCAGCGCCCTAGCGGATACGCAGTATTTT.

A few counts support this clonotype. The gene calls are TRBV9 and TRBJ1-6, with TRBD1 as a possible D gene (5 bases). This CDR3 is built from 12 residues. Germline V gene sequence: CDR1 SGDLS, CDR2 YYNGEE. The germline V and J ends were trimmed by 4 bases and 8 bases, with 7 bases remaining between them. CDR3 sequence: CASSQGDSPLHF. The CDR3 DNA reads as TGTGCCAGCAGCCAAGGGGATTCACCCCTCCACTTT.